This T cell receptor (beta chain) was retrieved from a study of T-cell reconstitution after alpha-beta-depleted transplantation in children. Unique molecular identifiers were incorporated into the prepared TCRbeta library. TCRdb re-called the PCR reads with MiXCR, one entry per CDR3 protein. The sample has some 450,000 distinct CDR3 sequences; roughly two fifths are singletons. The table lists this clonotype with a few counts. V shed 0 bases and J shed 0 bases, with 10 bases lying between them. Germline CDR1 SGHRS, CDR2 YFSETQ. There are 15 residues in the CDR3. The clonotype originates from a girl aged 2 to 9 with aplastic anemia, due to receive a stem cell transplant. Sample: PBMCs, taken before TCRalphabeta/CD19-depleted stem cell transplant. The chain uses TRBV5-1 and TRBJ2-7; a weak D match, TRBD2 (6 bases). As DNA, the CDR3 is TGCGCCAGCAGCTTGGTCCGGGGGAGCTCCTACGAGCAGTACTTC. Residues: CASSLVRGSSYEQYF.